Only a few counts were recorded for the clone carrying this T cell receptor beta chain. Its matching antigen is unknown. J gave up 7 bases and V 5 bases, and 2 bases lay outside the gene matches. Per the germline V gene, CDR1 is SGHVS and CDR2 is FQNEAQ. This CDR3 region has 12 residues. The sample belongs to a study of post-analysis software for immune sequencing data. Notes on the study in general: Controls showed lower frequencies than patients for five TRBV segments, and TRBV5-6, TRBV5-1 and TRBV20-1 were among these. Versus controls, multiple sclerosis patients showed significantly lower diversity (normalized Chao1).

Prepared libraries of TCR beta cDNA carried unique molecular identifiers. Each CDR3 protein gets one entry after TCRdb re-called the PCR reads with MiXCR. In the table there are 750,000 to 950,000 distinct CDR3 sequences, about 53% of which are singletons. The material sequenced was blood. This TCR was sampled from a girl between 5 and 17 years old with multiple sclerosis. The chain links TRBV7-8 to TRBJ2-4; 7 bases map to TRBD1. The CDR3 protein is CASSPTGNIQYF. CDR3 nucleotides: TGTGCCAGCAGCCCGACAGGGAACATTCAGTACTTC.